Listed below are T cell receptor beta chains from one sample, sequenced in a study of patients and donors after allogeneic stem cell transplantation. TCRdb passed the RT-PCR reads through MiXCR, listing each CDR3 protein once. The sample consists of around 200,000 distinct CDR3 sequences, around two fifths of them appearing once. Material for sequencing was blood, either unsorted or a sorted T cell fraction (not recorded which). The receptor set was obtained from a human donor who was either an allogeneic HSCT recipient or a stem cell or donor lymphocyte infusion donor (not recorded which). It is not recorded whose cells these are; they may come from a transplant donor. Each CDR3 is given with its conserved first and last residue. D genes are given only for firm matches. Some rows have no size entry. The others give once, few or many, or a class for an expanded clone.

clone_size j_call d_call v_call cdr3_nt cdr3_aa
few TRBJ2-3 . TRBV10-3 TGTGCCATCAGTGAGTACGAGGATACGCAGTATTTT CAISEYEDTQYF
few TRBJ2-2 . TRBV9 TGTGCCAGCAGCGTTCGAGGGGACTCTTCGAACACCGGGGAGCTGTTTTTT CASSVRGDSSNTGELFF
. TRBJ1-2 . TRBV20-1 TGCAGTGCTTACCCACTCCCCGGCAGTCGGGACACCCTGAACTATGGCTACACCTTC CSAYPLPGSRDTLNYGYTF
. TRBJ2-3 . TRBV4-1 TGCGCCAGCAGCCAAGATCTGGCCAGACCTAGCACAGATACGCAGTATTTT CASSQDLARPSTDTQYF
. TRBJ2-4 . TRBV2 TGTGCCAGCAGTTTTGGGTTAGCCGGAAACATTCAGTACTTC CASSFGLAGNIQYF
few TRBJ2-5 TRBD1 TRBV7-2 TGTGCCAGCAGCTCTAGGGGGCGCGGAGAGACCCAGTACTTC CASSSRGRGETQYF
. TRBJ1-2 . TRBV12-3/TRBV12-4 TGTGCCAGCAGTATTAGGGGGGACCTCTATGGCTACACCTTC CASSIRGDLYGYTF
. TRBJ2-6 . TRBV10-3 TGTGCCTCCAGGGTTACTGGGGCCAACGTCCTGACTTTC CASRVTGANVLTF
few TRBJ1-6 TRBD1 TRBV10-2 TGCGCCAGCAGTGAGACGACAGGGGGTAGTAATTCACCCCTCCACTTT CASSETTGGSNSPLHF
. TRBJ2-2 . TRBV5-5 TGTGCCAGCAGCTTGGCTATTCAGGGGACCGGGGAGCTGTTTTTT CASSLAIQGTGELFF
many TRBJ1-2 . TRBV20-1 TGCAGTGCTCGCCGACAGTCAGTTAGCTACACCTTC CSARRQSVSYTF
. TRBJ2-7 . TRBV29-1 TGCAGCGTCGTTGAGGCAGTCGACGAGCAGTACTTC CSVVEAVDEQYF
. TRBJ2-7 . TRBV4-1 TGCGCCAGCAGCCAAGAGGTAGGGACCCATGCACCCTACGAGCAGTACTTC CASSQEVGTHAPYEQYF
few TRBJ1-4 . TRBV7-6 TGTGCCAGCAGCCGACGCTACAGGTCTACTAATGAAAAACTGTTTTTT CASSRRYRSTNEKLFF
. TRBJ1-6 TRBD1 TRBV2 TGTGCCAGCGGTTGGCCGGGACAGGGCAATTCACCCCTCCACTTT CASGWPGQGNSPLHF
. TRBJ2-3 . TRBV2 TGTGCCAGCAGTGAAAGCCGGGGGAGCACAGATACGCAGTATTTT CASSESRGSTDTQYF
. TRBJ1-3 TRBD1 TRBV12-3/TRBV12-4 TGTGCCAGCAGTCTACGGACAGGGGGCGCAGGAAACACCATATATTTT CASSLRTGGAGNTIYF